This T cell receptor beta chain is drawn from a study of T cell responses to AZD1222 COVID-19 vaccine. Only in-frame clones appear in the TCRdb table, and some are missing; sequencing was by immunoSEQ multiplex PCR. Among over 150,000 clones listed, just under 95% were seen once. In the case of this clone: Antigen specificity is unknown.

Study conclusions and caveats: Females outnumbered males among donors, who were mostly white British; clonal diversity was possibly underestimated.

Germline CDR1 and CDR2: KGHSH and LQKENI. This CDR3 is built from 13 residues. The V end lost 4 bases, the J end lost 3 bases, and 9 bases lay between the germline ends. The clonotype originates from an adult who received the MenACWY meningococcal vaccine as a control. Sequenced material: peripheral blood, taken 28 days after the second dose of the MenACWY control vaccine. The genes are TRBV18 and TRBJ2-5; no reliable D call. Written as DNA, the CDR3 is TGTGCCAGCTCACTACGAAGCGAAGAGACCCAGTACTTC. As protein: CASSLRSEETQYF.